This TCR beta chain was profiled in a study of control samples from healthy donors and cancer patients. Trimming shortened V by 5 bases and J by 6 bases, and 16 bases separated the two germline ends. The V gene's germline CDR1 is SGHVS and CDR2 FQNEAQ. The length of the CDR3 is 15 residues. This table comes from immunoSEQ multiplex PCR, and its TCRdb copy is limited to in-frame clones, with some not included. The sample records about 100,000 clones, under 95% being singletons. The sequence was collected from a woman aged 18 to 35 in good health. Sequenced sample: blood. The chain combines TRBV7-8 with TRBJ2-2, with D possibly matching TRBD1 (5 bases). CDR3 sequence: CASSQGGFSAGELFF. The DNA of the CDR3 is TGTGCCAGCAGCCAGGGTGGTTTCTCGGCCGGGGAGCTGTTTTTT.